Listed here is a single T cell receptor beta chain. Its cognate antigen is unknown. CDR1 MNHNY and CDR2 SVGAGI come from the germline V gene (reference sequence). The CDR3 is 14 residues long. Trimming removed 2 bases at V and 7 bases at J, with 12 bases between. Researchers sequenced unstimulated naive, memory, effector memory and TEMRA subsets in a few donor pairs. The method was immunoSEQ multiplex PCR; TCRdb's version includes in-frame clones alone and lacks a portion of them. In the table there are approximately 56,000 clones, around 97% of which are singletons. This sample is drawn from a study of siplizumab effects on memory and regulatory T cells. General study findings and limits: The authors did not confirm suppressive function in proliferating Tregs from siplizumab cultures. Significant reduction of alloreactive sequences traceable to unstimulated CD4+ memory cells was observed with siplizumab. Of the proliferating CD4+ or CD8+ clones, roughly 80-96% lacked a naive or memory phenotype that could be assigned.

The specimen was naive CD8+ T cells sorted from blood. J is TRBJ2-1 and V is TRBV6-6, with a tentative D call TRBD2 (5 bases). The clonotype was recovered from a human donor in good health. CDR3 nucleotide sequence: TGTGCCAGCAGTTACGATGGGAGTGGGAATGAGCAGTTCTTC. Translating it yields CASSYDGSGNEQFF.